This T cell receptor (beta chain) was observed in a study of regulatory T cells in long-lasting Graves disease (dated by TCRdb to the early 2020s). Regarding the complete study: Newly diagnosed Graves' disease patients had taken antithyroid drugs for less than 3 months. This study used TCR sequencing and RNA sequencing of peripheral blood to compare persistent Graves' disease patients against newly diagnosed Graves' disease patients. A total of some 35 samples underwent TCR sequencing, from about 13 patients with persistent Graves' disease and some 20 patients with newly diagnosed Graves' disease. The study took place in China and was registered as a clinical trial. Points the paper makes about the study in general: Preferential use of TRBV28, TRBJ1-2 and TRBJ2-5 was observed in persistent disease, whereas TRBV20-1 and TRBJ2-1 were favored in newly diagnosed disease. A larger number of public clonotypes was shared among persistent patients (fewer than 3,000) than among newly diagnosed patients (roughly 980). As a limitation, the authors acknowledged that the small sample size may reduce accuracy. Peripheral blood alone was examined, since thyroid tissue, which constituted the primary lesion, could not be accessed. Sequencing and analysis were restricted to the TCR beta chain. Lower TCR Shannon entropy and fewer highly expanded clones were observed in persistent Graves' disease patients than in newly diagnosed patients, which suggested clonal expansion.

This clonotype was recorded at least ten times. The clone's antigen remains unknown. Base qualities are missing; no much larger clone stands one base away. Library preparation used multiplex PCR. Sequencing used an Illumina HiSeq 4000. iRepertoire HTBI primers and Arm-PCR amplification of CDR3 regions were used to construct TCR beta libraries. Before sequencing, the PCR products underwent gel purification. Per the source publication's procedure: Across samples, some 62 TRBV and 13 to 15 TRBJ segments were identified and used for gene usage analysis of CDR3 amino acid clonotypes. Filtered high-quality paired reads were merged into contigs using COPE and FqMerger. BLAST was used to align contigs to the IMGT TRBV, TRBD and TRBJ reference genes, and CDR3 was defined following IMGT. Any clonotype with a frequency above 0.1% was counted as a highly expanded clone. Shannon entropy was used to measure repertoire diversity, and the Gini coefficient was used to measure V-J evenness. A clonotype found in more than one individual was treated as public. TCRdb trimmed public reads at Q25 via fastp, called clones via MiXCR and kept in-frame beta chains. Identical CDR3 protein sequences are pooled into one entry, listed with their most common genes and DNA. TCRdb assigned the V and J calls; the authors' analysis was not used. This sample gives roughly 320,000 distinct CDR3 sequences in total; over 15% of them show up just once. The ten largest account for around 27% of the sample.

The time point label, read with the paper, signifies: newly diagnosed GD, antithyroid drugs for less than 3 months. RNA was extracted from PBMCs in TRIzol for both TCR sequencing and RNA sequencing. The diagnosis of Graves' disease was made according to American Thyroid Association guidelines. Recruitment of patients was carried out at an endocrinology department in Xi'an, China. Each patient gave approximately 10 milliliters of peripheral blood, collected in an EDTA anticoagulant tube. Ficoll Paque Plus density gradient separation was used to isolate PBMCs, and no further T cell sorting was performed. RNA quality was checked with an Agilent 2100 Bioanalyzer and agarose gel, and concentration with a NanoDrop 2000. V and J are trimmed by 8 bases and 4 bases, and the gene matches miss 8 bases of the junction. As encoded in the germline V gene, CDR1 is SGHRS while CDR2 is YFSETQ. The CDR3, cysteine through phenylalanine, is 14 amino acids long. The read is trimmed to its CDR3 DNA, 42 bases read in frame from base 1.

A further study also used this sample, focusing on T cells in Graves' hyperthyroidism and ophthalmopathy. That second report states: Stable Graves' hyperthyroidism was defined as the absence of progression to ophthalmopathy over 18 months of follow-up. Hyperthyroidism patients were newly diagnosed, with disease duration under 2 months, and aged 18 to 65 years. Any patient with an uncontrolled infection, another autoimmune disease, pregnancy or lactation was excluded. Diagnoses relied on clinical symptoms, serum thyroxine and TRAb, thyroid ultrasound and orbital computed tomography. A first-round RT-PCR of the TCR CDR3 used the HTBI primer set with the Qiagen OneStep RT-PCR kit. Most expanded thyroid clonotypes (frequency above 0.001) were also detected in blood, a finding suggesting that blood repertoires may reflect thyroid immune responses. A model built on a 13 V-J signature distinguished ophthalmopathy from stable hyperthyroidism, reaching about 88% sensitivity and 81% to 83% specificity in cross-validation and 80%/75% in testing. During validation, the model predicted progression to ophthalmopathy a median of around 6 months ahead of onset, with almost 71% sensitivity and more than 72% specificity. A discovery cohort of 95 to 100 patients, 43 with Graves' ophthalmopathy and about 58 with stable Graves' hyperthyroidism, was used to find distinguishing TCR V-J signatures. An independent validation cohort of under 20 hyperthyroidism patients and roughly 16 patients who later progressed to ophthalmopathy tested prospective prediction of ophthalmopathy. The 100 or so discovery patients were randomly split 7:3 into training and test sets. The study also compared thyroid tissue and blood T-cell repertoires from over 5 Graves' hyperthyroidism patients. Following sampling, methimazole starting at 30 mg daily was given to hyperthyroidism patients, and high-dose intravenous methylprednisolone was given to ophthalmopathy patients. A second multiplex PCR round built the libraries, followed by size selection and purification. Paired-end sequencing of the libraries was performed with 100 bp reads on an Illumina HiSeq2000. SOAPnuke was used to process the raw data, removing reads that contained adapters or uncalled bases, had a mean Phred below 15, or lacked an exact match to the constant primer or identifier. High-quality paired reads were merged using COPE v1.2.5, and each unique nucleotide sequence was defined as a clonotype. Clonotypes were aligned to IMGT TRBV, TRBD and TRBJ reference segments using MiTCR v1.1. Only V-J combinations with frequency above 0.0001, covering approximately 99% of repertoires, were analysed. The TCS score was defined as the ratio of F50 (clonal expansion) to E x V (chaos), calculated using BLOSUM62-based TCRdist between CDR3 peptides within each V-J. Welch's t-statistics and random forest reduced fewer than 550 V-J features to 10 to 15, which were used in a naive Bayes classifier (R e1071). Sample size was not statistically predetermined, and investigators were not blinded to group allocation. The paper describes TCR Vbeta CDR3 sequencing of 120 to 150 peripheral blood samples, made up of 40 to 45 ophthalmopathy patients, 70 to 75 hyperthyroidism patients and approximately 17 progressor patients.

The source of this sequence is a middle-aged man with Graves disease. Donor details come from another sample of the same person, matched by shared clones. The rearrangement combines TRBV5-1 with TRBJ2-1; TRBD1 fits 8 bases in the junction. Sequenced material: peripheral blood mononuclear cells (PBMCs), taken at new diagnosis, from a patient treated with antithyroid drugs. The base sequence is TGCGCCAGTACGGGACAGGTACCTTACAATGAGCAGTTCTTC. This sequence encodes CASTGQVPYNEQFF.